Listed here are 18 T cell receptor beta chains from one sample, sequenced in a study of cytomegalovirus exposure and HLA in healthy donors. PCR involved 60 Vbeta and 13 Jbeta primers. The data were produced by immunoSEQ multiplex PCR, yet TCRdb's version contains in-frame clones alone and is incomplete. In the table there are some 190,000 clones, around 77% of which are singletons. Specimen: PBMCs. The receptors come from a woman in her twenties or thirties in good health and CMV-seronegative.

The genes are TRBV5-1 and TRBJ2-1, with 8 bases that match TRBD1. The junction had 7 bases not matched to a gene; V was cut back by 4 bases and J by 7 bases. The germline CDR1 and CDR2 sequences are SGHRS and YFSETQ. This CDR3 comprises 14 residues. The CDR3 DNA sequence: TGCGCCAGCAGCCCGACAGGGGAGATTAATGAGCAGTTCTTC. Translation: CASSPTGEINEQFF.

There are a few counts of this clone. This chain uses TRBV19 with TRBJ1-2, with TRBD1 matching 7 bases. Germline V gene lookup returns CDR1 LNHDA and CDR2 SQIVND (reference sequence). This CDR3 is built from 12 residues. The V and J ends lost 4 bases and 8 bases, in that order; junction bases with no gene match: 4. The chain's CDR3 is CASSRQGDGYTF. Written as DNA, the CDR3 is TGTGCCAGTAGTAGGCAGGGGGACGGCTACACCTTC.

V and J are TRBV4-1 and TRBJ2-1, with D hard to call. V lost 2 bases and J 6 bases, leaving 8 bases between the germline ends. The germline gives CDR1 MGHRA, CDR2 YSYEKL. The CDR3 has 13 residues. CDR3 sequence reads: CASSQIYSNEQFF. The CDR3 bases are TGCGCCAGCAGCCAAATCTACAGCAATGAGCAGTTCTTC.

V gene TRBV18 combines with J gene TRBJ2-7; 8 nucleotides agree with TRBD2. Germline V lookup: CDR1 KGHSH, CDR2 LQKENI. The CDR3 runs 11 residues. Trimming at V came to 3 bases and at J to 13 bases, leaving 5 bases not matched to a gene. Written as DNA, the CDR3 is TGTGCCAGCTCACCGGGCGGACTAGCATACTTC. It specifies CASSPGGLAYF.

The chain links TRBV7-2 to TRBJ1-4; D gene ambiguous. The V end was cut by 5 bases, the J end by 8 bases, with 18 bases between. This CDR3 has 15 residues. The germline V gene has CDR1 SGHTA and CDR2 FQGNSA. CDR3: CASSPWAGEVEKLFF. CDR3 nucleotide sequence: TGTGCCAGCAGCCCCTGGGCGGGTGAGGTCGAAAAACTGTTTTTT.

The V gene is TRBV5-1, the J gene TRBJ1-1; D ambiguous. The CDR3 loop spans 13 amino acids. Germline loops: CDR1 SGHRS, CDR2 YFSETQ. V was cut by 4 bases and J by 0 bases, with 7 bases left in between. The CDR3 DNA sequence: TGCGCCAGCAGCGCACAGATGAACACTGAAGCTTTCTTT. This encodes CASSAQMNTEAFF.

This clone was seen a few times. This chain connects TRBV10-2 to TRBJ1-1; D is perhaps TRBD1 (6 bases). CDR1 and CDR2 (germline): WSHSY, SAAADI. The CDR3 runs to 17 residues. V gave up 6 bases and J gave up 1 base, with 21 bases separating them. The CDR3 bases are TGCGCCAGCAGAGCCATGAATACGGACAGTTCGAACACTGAAGCTTTCTTT. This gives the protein CASRAMNTDSSNTEAFF.

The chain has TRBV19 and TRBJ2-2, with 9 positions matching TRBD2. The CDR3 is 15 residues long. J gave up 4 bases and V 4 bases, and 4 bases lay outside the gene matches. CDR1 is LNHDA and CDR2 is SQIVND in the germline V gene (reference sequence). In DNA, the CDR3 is TGTGCCAGTAGTAGACCAGCGGGGGGCACCGGGGAGCTGTTTTTT. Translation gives CASSRPAGGTGELFF.

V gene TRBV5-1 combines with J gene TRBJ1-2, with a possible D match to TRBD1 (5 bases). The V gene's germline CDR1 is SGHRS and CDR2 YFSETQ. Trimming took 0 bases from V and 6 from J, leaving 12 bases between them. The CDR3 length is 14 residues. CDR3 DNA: TGCGCCAGCAGCTTGGCGCGGGGCGTGGATGGCTACACCTTC. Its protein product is CASSLARGVDGYTF.

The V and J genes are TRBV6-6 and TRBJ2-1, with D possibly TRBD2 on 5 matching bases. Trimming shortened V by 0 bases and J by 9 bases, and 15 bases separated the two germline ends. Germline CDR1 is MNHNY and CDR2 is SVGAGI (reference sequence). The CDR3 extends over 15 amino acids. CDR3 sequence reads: CASSYSGSERGEQFF. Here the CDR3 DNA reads TGTGCCAGCAGTTACTCCGGGTCAGAACGGGGTGAGCAGTTCTTC.

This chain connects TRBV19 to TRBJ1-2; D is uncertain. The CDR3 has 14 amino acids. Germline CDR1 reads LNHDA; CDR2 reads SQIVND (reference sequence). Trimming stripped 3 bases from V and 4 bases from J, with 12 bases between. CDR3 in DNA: TGTGCCAGTAGTATCGTTGGAGTCTCCTATGGCTACACCTTC. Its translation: CASSIVGVSYGYTF.

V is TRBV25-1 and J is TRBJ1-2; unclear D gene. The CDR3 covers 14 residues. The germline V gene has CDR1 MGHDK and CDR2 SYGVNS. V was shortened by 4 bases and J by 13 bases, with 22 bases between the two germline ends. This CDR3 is CASSGIGRAEGSTF. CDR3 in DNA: TGTGCCAGCAGTGGAATCGGACGAGCTGAGGGTAGCACCTTC.

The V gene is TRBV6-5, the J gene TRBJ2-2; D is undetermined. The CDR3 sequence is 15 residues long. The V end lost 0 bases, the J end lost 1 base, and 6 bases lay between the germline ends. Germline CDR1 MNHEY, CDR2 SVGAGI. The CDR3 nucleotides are TGTGCCAGCAGTTACTCGAGATTGAACACCGGGGAGCTGTTTTTT. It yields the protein CASSYSRLNTGELFF.

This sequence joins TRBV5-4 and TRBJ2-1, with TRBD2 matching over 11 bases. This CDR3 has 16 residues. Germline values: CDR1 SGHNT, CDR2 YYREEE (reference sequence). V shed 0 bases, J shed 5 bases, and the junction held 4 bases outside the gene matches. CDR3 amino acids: CASSLGLAGPNNEQFF. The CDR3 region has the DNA TGTGCCAGCAGCTTGGGACTAGCGGGGCCGAACAATGAGCAGTTCTTC.

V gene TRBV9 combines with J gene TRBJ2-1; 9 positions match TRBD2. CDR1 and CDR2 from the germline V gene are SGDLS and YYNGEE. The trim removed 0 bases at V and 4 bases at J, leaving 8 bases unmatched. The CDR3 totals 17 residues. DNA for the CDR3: TGTGCCAGCAGCGTAGGGGCTAGCGGGGTGAATTACAATGAGCAGTTCTTC. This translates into CASSVGASGVNYNEQFF.

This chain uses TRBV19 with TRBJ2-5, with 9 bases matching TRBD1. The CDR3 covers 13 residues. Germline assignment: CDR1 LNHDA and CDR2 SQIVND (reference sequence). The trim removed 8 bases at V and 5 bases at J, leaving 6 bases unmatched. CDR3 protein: CASSDRGWETQYF. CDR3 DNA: TGTGCCAGTTCGGACAGGGGATGGGAGACCCAGTACTTC.

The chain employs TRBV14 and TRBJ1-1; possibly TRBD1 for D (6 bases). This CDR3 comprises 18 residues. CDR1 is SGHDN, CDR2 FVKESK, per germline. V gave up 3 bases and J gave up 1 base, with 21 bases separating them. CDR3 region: CASSQGRRGGAWNTEAFF. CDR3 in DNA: TGTGCCAGCAGCCAGGGTCGCCGAGGGGGTGCATGGAACACTGAAGCTTTCTTT.

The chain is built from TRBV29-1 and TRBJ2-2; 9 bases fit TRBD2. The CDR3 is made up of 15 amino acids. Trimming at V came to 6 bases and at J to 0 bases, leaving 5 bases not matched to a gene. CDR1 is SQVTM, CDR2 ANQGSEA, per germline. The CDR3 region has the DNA TGCAGCGTCCCTAGCGGGGCCGCGAACACCGGGGAGCTGTTTTTT. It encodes CSVPSGAANTGELFF.